This T cell receptor beta chain was observed in a study of cytomegalovirus exposure and HLA in healthy donors. Study-level points and caveats: Researchers reported that a few CMV-associated chains were confirmed in vitro as CMV antigen-specific. Cytomegalovirus-associated status was assigned to 164 TCR beta chains.

To note about this clone: Antigen unknown.

Libraries were prepared by immunoSEQ multiplex PCR; TCRdb keeps only in-frame clonotypes and omits some of them. The table has about 240,000 clones, approximately 86% seen once. The V gene lost 3 bases and the J gene lost 0 bases, with 21 bases spanning the gap. The length of the CDR3 is 18 residues. The germline CDR1 and CDR2 sequences are SNHLY and FYNNEI. The V and J genes are TRBV2 and TRBJ2-7, with D possibly being TRBD2 (6 bases). This sequence originates from a woman in her 30s in good health and CMV-seropositive. The specimen was PBMCs. The CDR3 sequence: CASSEGLGLASSSYEQYF. The DNA of the CDR3 is TGTGCCAGCAGTGAGGGGTTAGGGCTAGCGTCTAGCTCCTACGAGCAGTACTTC.